This TCR beta chain was identified in a study of blood T cell repertoires in COVID-19. The assay was immunoSEQ multiplex PCR, and TCRdb's table has in-frame clones only and misses some. The sample consists of roughly 300,000 clones, roughly nine tenths of them appearing once. This CDR3 spans 15 amino acids. V gave up 0 bases and J gave up 7 bases; unmatched junction bases: 6. Germline assignment: CDR1 MNHEY and CDR2 SVGAGI. This sequence joins TRBV6-5 and TRBJ2-7; 10 bases match TRBD1. The receptor was isolated from a young woman with COVID-19, enrolled during active disease. The source material was peripheral blood. The CDR3 DNA reads as TGTGCCAGCAGTTACTCGAGACAGGGGGCGGTGGAGCAGTACTTC. This gives the protein CASSYSRQGAVEQYF.